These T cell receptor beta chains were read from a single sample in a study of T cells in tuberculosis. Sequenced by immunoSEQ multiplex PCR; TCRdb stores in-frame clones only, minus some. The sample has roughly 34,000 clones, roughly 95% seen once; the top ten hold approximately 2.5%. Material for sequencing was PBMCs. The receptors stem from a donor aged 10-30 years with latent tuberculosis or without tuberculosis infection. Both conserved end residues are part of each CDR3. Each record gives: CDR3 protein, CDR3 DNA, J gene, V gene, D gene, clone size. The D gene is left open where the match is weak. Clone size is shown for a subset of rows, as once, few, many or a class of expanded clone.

CDR3 protein: CASSPGTSTEAFF; CDR3 DNA: TGTGCCAGCAGCCCCGGGACAAGCACTGAAGCTTTCTTT; J gene: TRBJ1-1; V gene: TRBV7-9; D gene: -; clone size: -
CDR3 protein: CASSVSGRAGELFF; CDR3 DNA: TGTGCCAGCAGTGTTAGCGGGAGGGCCGGGGAGCTGTTTTTT; J gene: TRBJ2-2; V gene: TRBV2; D gene: TRBD2; clone size: -
CDR3 protein: CASSVDRDRGQAFF; CDR3 DNA: TGTGCCAGCAGTGTCGACCGGGACAGGGGGCAAGCTTTCTTT; J gene: TRBJ1-1; V gene: TRBV2; D gene: TRBD1; clone size: -
CDR3 protein: CASSLASTGELFF; CDR3 DNA: TGTGCCAGCAGCTTAGCTAGTACCGGGGAGCTGTTTTTT; J gene: TRBJ2-2; V gene: TRBV11-2; D gene: -; clone size: -
CDR3 protein: CASNSVRQGTSYTF; CDR3 DNA: TGTGCCAGCAACTCCGTACGACAGGGAACAAGCTACACCTTC; J gene: TRBJ1-2; V gene: TRBV6-1; D gene: TRBD1; clone size: -
CDR3 protein: CASSLKQVPRLEQFF; CDR3 DNA: TGTGCCAGCAGCTTGAAACAGGTCCCGAGACTTGAGCAGTTCTTC; J gene: TRBJ2-1; V gene: TRBV7-2; D gene: -; clone size: -
CDR3 protein: CAIRIQGTQSSYEQYF; CDR3 DNA: TGTGCCATCAGGATACAGGGGACACAATCCTCCTACGAGCAGTACTTC; J gene: TRBJ2-7; V gene: TRBV10-3; D gene: TRBD1; clone size: -
CDR3 protein: CASSLVRGGGVPGTQYF; CDR3 DNA: TGTGCCAGCAGCTTAGTACGCGGCGGGGGGGTTCCGGGTACGCAGTATTTT; J gene: TRBJ2-3; V gene: TRBV7-2; D gene: TRBD2; clone size: -
CDR3 protein: CASSLDQGGSSSYNEQFF; CDR3 DNA: TGTGCCAGCAGCTTAGATCAAGGCGGGAGCTCCTCCTACAATGAGCAGTTCTTC; J gene: TRBJ2-1; V gene: TRBV11-3; D gene: TRBD2; clone size: few
CDR3 protein: CASSLAGPNTGELFF; CDR3 DNA: TGCGCCAGCAGCCTAGCGGGCCCGAACACCGGGGAGCTGTTTTTT; J gene: TRBJ2-2; V gene: TRBV4-1; D gene: TRBD2; clone size: -
CDR3 protein: CASSLGDYLGAKNIQYF; CDR3 DNA: TGTGCCAGCAGCTTAGGGGACTACTTGGGGGCCAAAAACATTCAGTACTTC; J gene: TRBJ2-4; V gene: TRBV7-9; D gene: TRBD2; clone size: -
CDR3 protein: CASSFVVGQGTEAFF; CDR3 DNA: TGTGCCAGCAGCTTCGTCGTCGGACAGGGGACTGAAGCTTTCTTT; J gene: TRBJ1-1; V gene: TRBV5-6; D gene: TRBD1; clone size: -
CDR3 protein: CASSDLGRPQHF; CDR3 DNA: TGTGCCAGCAGTGATTTGGGGAGGCCCCAGCATTTT; J gene: TRBJ1-5; V gene: TRBV2; D gene: -; clone size: -
CDR3 protein: CASSLFAGASYNEQFF; CDR3 DNA: TGTGCCAGCAGCTTGTTCGCGGGAGCCTCCTACAATGAGCAGTTCTTC; J gene: TRBJ2-1; V gene: TRBV5-8; D gene: TRBD2; clone size: -
CDR3 protein: CASSSYRVYDEQFF; CDR3 DNA: TGTGCCAGCAGCTCTTACAGGGTGTACGATGAGCAGTTCTTC; J gene: TRBJ2-1; V gene: TRBV9; D gene: -; clone size: -
CDR3 protein: CSAALRLASSYEQYF; CDR3 DNA: TGCAGCGCAGCCCTAAGACTAGCGAGCTCCTACGAGCAGTACTTC; J gene: TRBJ2-7; V gene: TRBV29-1; D gene: TRBD2; clone size: -
CDR3 protein: CASSSTEYGYTF; CDR3 DNA: TGTGCCAGCAGCTCGACAGAGTATGGCTACACCTTC; J gene: TRBJ1-2; V gene: TRBV6-6; D gene: -; clone size: -
CDR3 protein: CASSVGYSQNQETQYF; CDR3 DNA: TGTGCCAGCAGCGTAGGTTACTCACAGAACCAAGAGACCCAGTACTTC; J gene: TRBJ2-5; V gene: TRBV9; D gene: -; clone size: -
CDR3 protein: CASKDPGSRTEAFF; CDR3 DNA: TGTGCCAGCAAGGACCCCGGGAGTAGAACTGAAGCTTTCTTT; J gene: TRBJ1-1; V gene: TRBV7-8; D gene: -; clone size: -
CDR3 protein: CATSQTISLETQYF; CDR3 DNA: TGTGCCACCAGCCAGACTATTAGTCTGGAGACCCAGTACTTC; J gene: TRBJ2-5; V gene: TRBV15; D gene: -; clone size: -
CDR3 protein: CSAGQEHTGELFF; CDR3 DNA: TGCAGCGCAGGACAGGAGCACACCGGGGAGCTGTTTTTT; J gene: TRBJ2-2; V gene: TRBV29-1; D gene: TRBD1; clone size: -
CDR3 protein: CATSRATGFSEQFF; CDR3 DNA: TGTGCCACCAGCAGAGCTACAGGGTTTAGTGAGCAGTTCTTC; J gene: TRBJ2-1; V gene: TRBV15; D gene: -; clone size: -
CDR3 protein: CAWGLGGLRYNEQFF; CDR3 DNA: TGTGCCTGGGGCCTCGGGGGACTCCGATACAATGAGCAGTTCTTC; J gene: TRBJ2-1; V gene: TRBV30; D gene: -; clone size: -
CDR3 protein: CASSRGGTYEQYF; CDR3 DNA: TGTGCCAGCAGCCGGGGGGGGACCTACGAGCAGTACTTC; J gene: TRBJ2-7; V gene: TRBV27; D gene: TRBD2; clone size: -
CDR3 protein: CASKLPGTGNTEAFF; CDR3 DNA: TGTGCCAGCAAACTTCCCGGGACAGGGAACACTGAAGCTTTCTTT; J gene: TRBJ1-1; V gene: TRBV2; D gene: TRBD1; clone size: -
CDR3 protein: CASSQVGLGTDTQYF; CDR3 DNA: TGCGCCAGCAGCCAAGTCGGACTAGGCACAGATACGCAGTATTTT; J gene: TRBJ2-3; V gene: TRBV4-1; D gene: TRBD2; clone size: -
CDR3 protein: CASSQVGSASGRGIAGYTF; CDR3 DNA: TGTGCCAGCAGCCAAGTGGGTAGTGCGTCTGGCAGGGGAATAGCGGGCTACACCTTC; J gene: TRBJ1-2; V gene: TRBV4-2; D gene: -; clone size: once
CDR3 protein: CASSLRQGAMNTEAFF; CDR3 DNA: TGTGCCAGCTCCCTCCGACAGGGGGCTATGAACACTGAAGCTTTCTTT; J gene: TRBJ1-1; V gene: TRBV18; D gene: TRBD1; clone size: once
CDR3 protein: CASSLRVRDRGTYEQYF; CDR3 DNA: TGTGCCAGCAGCTTACGAGTCCGGGACAGGGGGACCTACGAGCAGTACTTC; J gene: TRBJ2-7; V gene: TRBV11-2; D gene: TRBD1; clone size: -
CDR3 protein: CASSGHGRRVLSGNTIYF; CDR3 DNA: TGTGCCAGCAGTGGACACGGTCGCAGGGTCCTCTCTGGAAACACCATATATTTT; J gene: TRBJ1-3; V gene: TRBV2; D gene: -; clone size: -
CDR3 protein: CASNLPNYGYTF; CDR3 DNA: TGTGCCAGTAATCTCCCTAACTATGGCTACACCTTC; J gene: TRBJ1-2; V gene: TRBV19; D gene: -; clone size: -
CDR3 protein: CASSPLWTSGNTEAFF; CDR3 DNA: TGTGCCAGCTCACCACTCTGGACAAGTGGGAACACTGAAGCTTTCTTT; J gene: TRBJ1-1; V gene: TRBV18; D gene: -; clone size: -
CDR3 protein: CASRGLALTYNEQFF; CDR3 DNA: TGTGCCAGCAGGGGACTAGCCCTGACCTACAATGAGCAGTTCTTC; J gene: TRBJ2-1; V gene: TRBV11-2; D gene: TRBD2; clone size: -
CDR3 protein: CASSSGGAGGEQFF; CDR3 DNA: TGCGCCAGCAGCTCGGGAGGAGCGGGAGGGGAGCAGTTCTTC; J gene: TRBJ2-1; V gene: TRBV5-1; D gene: TRBD2; clone size: few
CDR3 protein: CASSFPGEDTQYF; CDR3 DNA: TGCGCCAGCAGCTTCCCAGGGGAGGATACGCAGTATTTT; J gene: TRBJ2-3; V gene: TRBV5-1; D gene: -; clone size: -
CDR3 protein: CASSLALFSGGEDEQYF; CDR3 DNA: TGTGCCAGCAGCTTAGCACTATTTAGCGGGGGAGAGGATGAGCAGTACTTC; J gene: TRBJ2-7; V gene: TRBV7-8; D gene: TRBD2; clone size: -
CDR3 protein: CASSPVTGMGETQYF; CDR3 DNA: TGTGCCAGCTCACCAGTAACGGGGATGGGCGAGACCCAGTACTTC; J gene: TRBJ2-5; V gene: TRBV18; D gene: -; clone size: -
CDR3 protein: CASSMGSGTSGVGELFF; CDR3 DNA: TGTGCCAGTAGTATGGGCTCCGGGACTAGCGGGGTCGGGGAGCTGTTTTTT; J gene: TRBJ2-2; V gene: TRBV19; D gene: TRBD2; clone size: -
CDR3 protein: CASSFPGQGTYEQYF; CDR3 DNA: TGTGCCAGCAGCTTCCCGGGACAGGGAACCTACGAGCAGTACTTC; J gene: TRBJ2-7; V gene: TRBV11-1; D gene: TRBD1; clone size: once
CDR3 protein: CASSVGTGGTEAFF; CDR3 DNA: TGTGCCAGCAGTGTGGGGACAGGGGGCACTGAAGCTTTCTTT; J gene: TRBJ1-1; V gene: TRBV6-1; D gene: TRBD1; clone size: -
CDR3 protein: CASSNGTSGENTGELFF; CDR3 DNA: TGTGCCAGCAGCAACGGGACTAGCGGGGAGAACACCGGGGAGCTGTTTTTT; J gene: TRBJ2-2; V gene: TRBV2; D gene: TRBD2; clone size: -
CDR3 protein: CASSTRDRNNEQFF; CDR3 DNA: TGTGCCAGTAGTACCCGGGACAGAAACAATGAGCAGTTCTTC; J gene: TRBJ2-1; V gene: TRBV19; D gene: TRBD1; clone size: -
CDR3 protein: CASSLDGGNTEAFF; CDR3 DNA: TGCGCCAGCAGCTTGGACGGCGGGAACACTGAAGCTTTCTTT; J gene: TRBJ1-1; V gene: TRBV5-1; D gene: -; clone size: -
CDR3 protein: CASSLVAGMNTGELFF; CDR3 DNA: TGCGCCAGCAGCTTGGTGGCGGGAATGAACACCGGGGAGCTGTTTTTT; J gene: TRBJ2-2; V gene: TRBV5-1; D gene: -; clone size: -
CDR3 protein: CASSYSTGPGELFF; CDR3 DNA: TGTGCCAGCAGTTACTCTACAGGTCCCGGGGAGCTGTTTTTT; J gene: TRBJ2-2; V gene: TRBV6-5; D gene: -; clone size: -
CDR3 protein: CASSLGRVTEAFF; CDR3 DNA: TGTGCCAGCAGCTTGGGCAGGGTAACTGAAGCTTTCTTT; J gene: TRBJ1-1; V gene: TRBV5-6; D gene: -; clone size: -
CDR3 protein: CASSEWNRANTGELFF; CDR3 DNA: TGTGCCAGCAGTGAATGGAACAGGGCGAACACCGGGGAGCTGTTTTTT; J gene: TRBJ2-2; V gene: TRBV25-1; D gene: -; clone size: -
CDR3 protein: CASSGQEFLKVGYTF; CDR3 DNA: TGTGCCAGCAGCGGACAAGAATTCCTAAAGGTTGGCTACACCTTC; J gene: TRBJ1-2; V gene: TRBV7-2; D gene: -; clone size: -